A single sample is the source of the 7 T cell receptor beta chains below, sequenced in a study of OX40 agonist ivuxolimab in advanced cancers. TCRdb's table, derived via immunoSEQ multiplex PCR, lists solely in-frame clones and lacks some. The table lists 30,000 to 40,000 clones, about 80% of them singletons. This specimen was CD4+ or CD8+ T cells sorted from blood, taken in a trial of the OX40 agonist ivuxolimab. The receptors shown here come from an adult with an advanced solid tumor such as melanoma, head and neck, liver or kidney cancer.

The chain is built from TRBV5-1 and TRBJ2-2; weak D call: TRBD1 (7 bases). Deletions cut 5 bases from V and 4 bases from J, with 15 bases between. Looked up from germline, CDR1 is SGHRS and CDR2 is YFSETQ. The CDR3 sequence is 15 residues long. The CDR3 spells CASRATGRSTGELFF. The CDR3 DNA reads as TGCGCCAGCAGGGCGACAGGGAGGAGCACCGGGGAGCTGTTTTTT.

V is TRBV5-1 and J is TRBJ2-7; 7 bases map to TRBD1. The V gene end was trimmed by 4 bases and the J gene end by 5 bases; junction bases not matched to a gene: 6. Germline V gene data show CDR1 as SGHRS and CDR2 as YFSETQ. The CDR3 contains 13 residues. The chain's CDR3 is CASSLDRADEQYF. CDR3 sequence (DNA): TGCGCCAGCAGCCTAGACAGGGCGGACGAGCAGTACTTC.

The CDR3 DNA follows: TGTGCCAGCTCACCACTTCGGCAGGGTGCCGACACTGAAGCTTTCTTT. It translates to CASSPLRQGADTEAFF. The chain combines TRBV18 with TRBJ1-1; D might be TRBD1 (5 bases). Looked up from germline, CDR1 is KGHSH and CDR2 is LQKENI. This CDR3 region has 16 residues. Trimming cost V 1 base and J 3 bases, with 15 bases left between them.

The CDR3 spells CASSLSGTDDYDGYTF. The DNA for the CDR3 is TGTGCCAGCAGTTTATCCGGGACAGACGATTATGATGGCTACACCTTC. The V call is TRBV28, the J call TRBJ1-2, with TRBD1 matching 7 bases. The germline V gene has CDR1 MDHEN and CDR2 SYDVKM. This CDR3 is built from 16 residues. The V and J ends lost 1 base and 6 bases, in that order; junction bases with no gene match: 11.

V usage is TRBV19 and J usage is TRBJ1-2, with 7 bases matching TRBD1. After removal of 5 bases from V and 1 base from J, the junction contained 7 bases not matched to a gene. The CDR3 sequence is 15 residues long. Germline loops: CDR1 LNHDA, CDR2 SQIVND (reference sequence). The CDR3 DNA follows: TGTGCCAGTAGTGACCACAGGGGTCTTAACTATGGCTACACCTTC. Protein sequence: CASSDHRGLNYGYTF.

This chain connects TRBV2 to TRBJ1-6, with 8 bases that match TRBD1. Germline V gene data show CDR1 as SNHLY and CDR2 as FYNNEI. The CDR3 is made up of 14 amino acids. V was pared by 1 base and J by 9 bases, with 2 bases of the junction left unmatched. CDR3 loop: CASSEGDRGSPLHF. The CDR3 DNA reads as TGTGCCAGCAGTGAAGGAGACAGGGGTTCACCCCTCCACTTT. Complete variable domain (other parts from reference TRBV2 and TRBJ1-6): EPEVTQTPSHQVTQMGQEVILRCVPISNHLYFYWYRQILGQKVEFLVSFYNNEISEKSEIFDDQFSVERPDGSNFTLKIRSTKLEDSAMYFCASSEGDRGSPLHFGNGTRLTVT.

The genes are TRBV6-4 and TRBJ1-6; D perhaps matches TRBD1 (5 bases). The germline gives CDR1 MRHNA, CDR2 SNTAGT. This CDR3 is built from 16 residues. Trimming left V 5 bases short and J 3 bases short, with 14 bases between. The CDR3 protein is CASSSPQGNYNSPLHF. CDR3 nucleotides: TGTGCCAGCAGTTCCCCCCAGGGTAACTATAATTCACCCCTCCACTTT.